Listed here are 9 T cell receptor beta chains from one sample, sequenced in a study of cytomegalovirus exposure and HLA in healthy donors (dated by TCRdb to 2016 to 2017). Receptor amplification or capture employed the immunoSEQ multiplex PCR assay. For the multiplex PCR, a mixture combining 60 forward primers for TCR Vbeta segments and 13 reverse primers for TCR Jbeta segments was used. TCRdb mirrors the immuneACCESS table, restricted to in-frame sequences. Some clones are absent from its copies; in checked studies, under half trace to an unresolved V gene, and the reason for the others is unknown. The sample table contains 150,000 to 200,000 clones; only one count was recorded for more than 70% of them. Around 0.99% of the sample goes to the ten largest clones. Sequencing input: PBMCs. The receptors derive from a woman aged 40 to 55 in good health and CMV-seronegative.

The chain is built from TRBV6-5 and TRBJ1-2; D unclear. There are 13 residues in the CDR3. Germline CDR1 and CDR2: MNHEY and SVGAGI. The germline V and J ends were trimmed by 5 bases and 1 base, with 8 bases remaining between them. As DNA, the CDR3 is TGTGCCAGCAGTCCACAAATTAACTATGGCTACACCTTC. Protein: CASSPQINYGYTF.

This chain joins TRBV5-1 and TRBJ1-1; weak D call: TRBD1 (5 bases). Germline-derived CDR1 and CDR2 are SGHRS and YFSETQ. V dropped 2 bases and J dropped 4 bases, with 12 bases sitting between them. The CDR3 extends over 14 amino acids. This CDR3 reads CASSFLDTSTEAFF. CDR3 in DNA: TGCGCCAGCAGCTTTCTGGACACGAGCACTGAAGCTTTCTTT.

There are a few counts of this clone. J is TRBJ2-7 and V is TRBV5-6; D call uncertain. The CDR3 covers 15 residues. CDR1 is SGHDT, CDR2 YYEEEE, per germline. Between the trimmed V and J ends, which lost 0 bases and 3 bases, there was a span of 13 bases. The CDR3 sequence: CASSLGVQMIYEQYF. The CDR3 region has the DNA TGTGCCAGCAGCTTGGGGGTACAGATGATCTACGAGCAGTACTTC.

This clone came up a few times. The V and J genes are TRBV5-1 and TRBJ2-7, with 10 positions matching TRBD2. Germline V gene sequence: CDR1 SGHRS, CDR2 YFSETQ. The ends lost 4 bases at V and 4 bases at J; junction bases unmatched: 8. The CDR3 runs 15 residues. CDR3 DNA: TGCGCCAGCAGCCCAGAGGCTAGCGGGAGATACGAGCAGTACTTC. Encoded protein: CASSPEASGRYEQYF.

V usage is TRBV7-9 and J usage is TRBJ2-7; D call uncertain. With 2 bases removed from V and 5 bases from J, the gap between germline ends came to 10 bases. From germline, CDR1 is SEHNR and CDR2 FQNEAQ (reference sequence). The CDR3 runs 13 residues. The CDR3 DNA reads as TGTGCCAGCAGCTTAAACATGGGCCACGAGCAGTACTTC. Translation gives CASSLNMGHEQYF.

The CDR3 protein is CASSSRTDYGYTF. The DNA for the CDR3 is TGTGCCAGCAGCTCCAGGACAGACTATGGCTACACCTTC. The chain has TRBV5-6 and TRBJ1-2, with D possibly being TRBD1 (6 bases). This CDR3 spans 13 amino acids. V was shortened by 3 bases and J by 3 bases, with 9 bases between the two germline ends. Germline CDR1 reads SGHDT; CDR2 reads YYEEEE. Full variable domain (missing parts from reference TRBV5-6 and TRBJ1-2): DAGVTQSPTHLIKTRGQQVTLRCSPKSGHDTVSWYQQALGQGPQFIFQYYEEEERQRGNFPDRFSGHQFPNYSSELNVNALLLGDSALYLCASSSRTDYGYTFGSGTRLTVV.

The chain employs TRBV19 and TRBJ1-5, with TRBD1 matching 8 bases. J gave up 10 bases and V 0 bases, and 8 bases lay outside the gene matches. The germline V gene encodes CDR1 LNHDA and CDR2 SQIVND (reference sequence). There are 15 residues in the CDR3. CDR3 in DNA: TGTGCCAGTAGTATAGACCGAGGGACAGGCGGACCCCAGCATTTT. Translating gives CASSIDRGTGGPQHF.

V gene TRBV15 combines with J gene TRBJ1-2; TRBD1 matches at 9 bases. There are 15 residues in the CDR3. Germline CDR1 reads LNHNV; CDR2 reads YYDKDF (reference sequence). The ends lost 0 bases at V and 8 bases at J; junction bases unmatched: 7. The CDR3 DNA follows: TGTGCCACCAGCAGAGATCCGGGACAGGGCAGCGGCTACACCTTC. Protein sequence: CATSRDPGQGSGYTF.

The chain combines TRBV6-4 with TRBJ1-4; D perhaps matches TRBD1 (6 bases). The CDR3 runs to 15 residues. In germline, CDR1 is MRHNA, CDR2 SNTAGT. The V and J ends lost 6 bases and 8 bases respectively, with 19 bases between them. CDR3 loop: CASSQRQEMEEKLFF. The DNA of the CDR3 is TGTGCCAGCAGCCAACGACAGGAGATGGAGGAAAAACTGTTTTTT.